This record concerns one TCR beta chain sequence. The sample comes from a study of T cell responses to AZD1222 COVID-19 vaccine. Method: immunoSEQ multiplex PCR; TCRdb's copy keeps in-frame clones and lacks some. This sample has 130,000 to 150,000 clones, with approximately 93% found just once. V lost 4 bases and J lost 2; bases outside the gene matches: 7. This CDR3 is 15 amino acids long. Germline V gene sequence: CDR1 MDHEN, CDR2 SYDVKM. The clonotype was recovered from an adult who had recovered from COVID-19. The material sequenced was peripheral blood, taken after recovery from COVID-19. The chain recombines TRBV28 with TRBJ2-7; TRBD1 aligns across 8 bases. CDR3 bases: TGTGCCAGCAGTTCTGGACAGGGTTGGACCTACGAGCAGTACTTC. It encodes CASSSGQGWTYEQYF.